These T cell receptor beta chains were read from a single sample in a study of blood T cell repertoires in COVID-19. This table comes from immunoSEQ multiplex PCR, and its TCRdb copy is limited to in-frame clones, with some not included. The table lists hundreds of thousands of clones, approximately 86% of them singletons. Sequencing was carried out using peripheral blood. These TCRs come from a human donor in a cohort sampled during active COVID-19. Each CDR3 is given with its conserved first and last residue. The D gene is left open where the match is weak. The size field is filled for only some rows; it gives once, few, many or a size class.

V gene	D gene	clone size	J gene	CDR3 protein	CDR3 DNA
TRBV9	NA	NA	TRBJ1-1	CASSSTGNTEAFF	TGTGCCAGCAGCTCGACGGGGAACACTGAAGCTTTCTTT
TRBV29-1	NA	NA	TRBJ1-2	CSVGREVGYGYTF	TGCAGCGTTGGTAGGGAGGTGGGCTATGGCTACACCTTC
TRBV2	NA	NA	TRBJ2-7	CASRQGTTYEQYF	TGTGCCAGCAGGCAGGGGACGACCTACGAGCAGTACTTC
TRBV4-1	NA	NA	TRBJ1-2	CASSQVPGGENYGYTF	TGCGCCAGCAGCCAAGTGCCGGGGGGCGAGAACTATGGCTACACCTTC
TRBV13	NA	NA	TRBJ2-7	CASSLLVSDEQYF	TGTGCCAGCAGCTTATTAGTAAGCGACGAGCAGTACTTC
TRBV19	NA	NA	TRBJ1-4	CASSSNPGGVVNEKLFF	TGTGCCAGTAGTAGCAACCCAGGTGGTGTGGTGAATGAAAAACTGTTTTTT
TRBV6-2/TRBV6-3	NA	NA	TRBJ1-2	CASSYADWTVYGYTF	TGTGCCAGCAGTTACGCGGACTGGACAGTCTATGGCTACACCTTC
TRBV9	TRBD2	NA	TRBJ2-5	CASSPGLAGQETQYF	TGTGCCAGCAGCCCCGGACTAGCGGGGCAAGAGACCCAGTACTTC
TRBV19	NA	NA	TRBJ2-6	CASTIGLTTANVLTF	TGTGCCAGTACCATAGGACTTACGACTGCCAACGTCCTGACTTTC
TRBV5-6	NA	few	TRBJ1-5	CASSLGRDQPQHF	TGTGCCAGCAGCTTGGGCCGGGATCAGCCCCAGCATTTT
TRBV4-3	NA	NA	TRBJ1-2	CASSQEFDIGTSAAYYGYTF	TGCGCCAGCAGCCAAGAATTCGACATCGGGACTTCTGCCGCGTACTATGGCTACACCTTC
TRBV7-3	TRBD1	NA	TRBJ2-6	CASSSGQPSGANVLTF	TGTGCCAGCAGCTCGGGACAGCCCTCTGGGGCCAACGTCCTGACTTTC
TRBV6-2/TRBV6-3	NA	NA	TRBJ1-1	CASSRPGGLEAFF	TGTGCCAGCAGTCGACCGGGGGGCTTAGAAGCTTTCTTT
TRBV4-3	NA	NA	TRBJ2-3	CASSQDLGGPTDTQYF	TGCGCCAGCAGCCAAGATCTGGGGGGGCCCACGGATACGCAGTATTTT
TRBV4-3	TRBD1	NA	TRBJ1-2	CASSQYPDRGEPNNYGYTF	TGCGCCAGCAGCCAATACCCGGACAGGGGCGAACCCAATAACTATGGCTACACCTTC
TRBV9	NA	NA	TRBJ1-1	CASSVEGRQDQAFF	TGTGCCAGCAGCGTAGAGGGGAGACAGGATCAAGCTTTCTTT
TRBV7-9	TRBD2	NA	TRBJ2-1	CASSATRGDYNEQFF	TGTGCCAGCAGCGCGACTCGGGGGGATTACAATGAGCAGTTCTTC
TRBV4-2	NA	NA	TRBJ2-6	CASSQDGQTSGANVLTF	TGTGCCAGCAGCCAAGACGGACAGACCTCTGGGGCCAACGTCCTGACTTTC
TRBV2	NA	NA	TRBJ1-5	CASSAEESSNQPQHF	TGTGCCAGCAGTGCCGAGGAGTCGAGCAATCAGCCCCAGCATTTT
TRBV7-9	TRBD1	few	TRBJ1-5	CASSLGTGTDKGQPQHF	TGTGCCAGCAGCTTAGGGACTGGGACAGACAAAGGCCAGCCCCAGCATTTT
TRBV28	NA	NA	TRBJ1-2	CASGSLGQGGYTF	TGTGCCAGCGGGAGCTTAGGGCAGGGGGGCTACACCTTC
TRBV5-4	TRBD1	NA	TRBJ1-2	CASSPQWGTGKNYGYTF	TGTGCCAGCAGTCCCCAGTGGGGGACAGGGAAAAATTATGGCTACACCTTC
TRBV5-1	TRBD2	NA	TRBJ2-7	CASSPGPTSGSYEQYF	TGCGCCAGCAGCCCGGGCCCGACTAGCGGGAGCTACGAGCAGTACTTC
TRBV24-1	NA	NA	TRBJ2-7	CATSMGGGHSYEQYF	TGTGCCACCAGTATGGGGGGGGGCCACTCCTACGAGCAGTACTTC
TRBV6-5	NA	NA	TRBJ1-2	CASSYNGREGGYTF	TGTGCCAGCAGTTACAACGGCAGGGAGGGTGGCTACACCTTC
TRBV6-1	NA	NA	TRBJ1-4	CASSGPTGTNNQIEKLFF	TGTGCCAGCAGTGGGCCGACAGGAACAAATAATCAGATTGAAAAACTGTTTTTT
TRBV5-1	NA	NA	TRBJ2-7	CASSLEGVEQYF	TGCGCCAGCAGCTTGGAGGGGGTCGAGCAGTACTTC
TRBV7-9	NA	NA	TRBJ2-7	CASSFYGDEQYF	TGTGCCAGCAGCTTCTACGGGGACGAGCAGTACTTC
TRBV28	TRBD1	NA	TRBJ1-2	CASTNTGGVFYGYTF	TGTGCCAGCACCAATACAGGGGGAGTTTTCTATGGCTACACCTTC
TRBV7-6	NA	NA	TRBJ2-1	CASSLRGPPSYNEQFF	TGTGCCAGCAGCTTAAGGGGTCCCCCCTCCTACAATGAGCAGTTCTTC
TRBV4-1	TRBD2	NA	TRBJ2-3	CASSQPAGLSTDTQYF	TGCGCCAGCAGCCAACCAGCGGGGCTTAGCACAGATACGCAGTATTTT
TRBV4-1	NA	NA	TRBJ2-7	CASSQAGGSYEQYF	TGCGCCAGCAGCCAAGCCGGGGGCTCCTACGAGCAGTACTTC
TRBV7-9	TRBD1	NA	TRBJ1-5	CASSLAGQGIAQPQHF	TGTGCCAGCAGCTTAGCAGGACAGGGGATCGCTCAGCCCCAGCATTTT
TRBV19	TRBD1	NA	TRBJ1-6	CASSRRDSLSPLHF	TGTGCCAGTAGCCGACGGGACAGCCTTTCACCCCTCCACTTT
TRBV18	NA	NA	TRBJ1-2	CASSPMADATRGYTF	TGTGCCAGCTCACCAATGGCAGACGCCACCAGGGGCTACACCTTC
TRBV7-2	NA	NA	TRBJ1-1	CASSHQDRNTEAFF	TGTGCCAGCAGCCACCAGGACAGGAACACTGAAGCTTTCTTT
TRBV19	NA	once	TRBJ1-5	CASSILQGNQPQHF	TGTGCCAGTAGCATTCTACAGGGAAATCAGCCCCAGCATTTT
TRBV7-2	TRBD1	NA	TRBJ1-5	CASSRGTGVGQPQHF	TGTGCCAGCAGCCGCGGGACAGGGGTGGGACAGCCCCAGCATTTT